This paragraph reports one T cell receptor (beta chain). These data come from a study of T cell changes during pregnancy in multiple sclerosis. The assay was immunoSEQ multiplex PCR, and TCRdb's table has in-frame clones only and misses some. Of some 60,000 clones in the sample, 90% were seen once. Trimming removed 5 bases from V and 3 bases from J, with 11 bases in between. The germline V gene encodes CDR1 ENHRY and CDR2 SYGVKD. The CDR3 runs to 14 residues. The receptor was isolated from a female donor in good health, enrolled as a control in a pregnancy study. This material consisted of peripheral blood, taken in the first trimester of pregnancy. The V call is TRBV10-3, the J call TRBJ1-5, with D perhaps TRBD1 (5 bases). The chain's CDR3 is CAISNPGPNQPQHF. The CDR3 region has the DNA TGTGCCATCAGTAACCCAGGGCCCAATCAGCCCCAGCATTTT.